A selection of T cell receptor beta chains follows, all from one sample in a study of T cells in localized non-small cell lung cancer. Using immunoSEQ multiplex PCR, the repertoire was profiled, and TCRdb retains in-frame clones only, with some absent. The sample holds thousands of clones, 34% seen once. The sample consisted of lung tumor tissue, taken before any cancer treatment. All receptors come from a man between 40 and 75 years old with stage II lung adenocarcinoma. CDR3s include the opening cysteine and the closing phenylalanine or tryptophan. The order of the fields is D gene, J gene, clone size, V gene, CDR3 DNA, CDR3 protein. A D gene is named only where the DNA matches it firmly. The size field is filled for only some rows; it gives once, few, many or a size class.

>.|TRBJ2-4|.|TRBV11-3
TGTGCCAGCAGCTTAGGAGAAGGGAGCGGAAACATTCAGTACTTC
CASSLGEGSGNIQYF
>.|TRBJ2-1|.|TRBV7-2
TGTGCCGGGGGGCGGGACTCCTACAATGAGCAGTTCTTC
CAGGRDSYNEQFF
>.|TRBJ2-5|.|TRBV25-1
TGTGCCAGCAGTGAGCGGGGCCACCAAGAGACCCAGTACTTC
CASSERGHQETQYF
>.|TRBJ2-7|few|TRBV2
TGTGCCAGCAGCGCTATTCAGGGTAGCGAGCAGTACTTC
CASSAIQGSEQYF
>.|TRBJ2-6|.|TRBV9
TGTGCCAGTAGCGTAGGGTCTTTGAGCTCTGGGGCCAACGTCCTGACTTTC
CASSVGSLSSGANVLTF
>TRBD2|TRBJ2-3|.|TRBV9
TGTGCCAGCAGCGCCCGCGGGGGGAAGGCAGATACGCAGTATTTT
CASSARGGKADTQYF
>.|TRBJ1-2|.|TRBV7-6
TGTGCCAGCAGCTTACCCCGCCGGGGCTATGGCTACACCTTC
CASSLPRRGYGYTF
>TRBD2|TRBJ2-1|large|TRBV11-3
TGTGCCAGCAGCCGGAACCTCGTAGCGGGCGACAATGAGCAGTTCTTC
CASSRNLVAGDNEQFF
>.|TRBJ2-7|.|TRBV28
TGTGCCAGCAGTCCCGGGACTCAACTACGGAAGCAGTACTTC
CASSPGTQLRKQYF
>.|TRBJ1-5|few|TRBV6-8
TGTGCCAGCAGTCGCAGTGGGAATAGCAATCAGCCCCAGCATTTT
CASSRSGNSNQPQHF
>.|TRBJ1-3|few|TRBV9
TGTGCCAGCAGCGTAGCACAGGGAGGAAACACCATATATTTT
CASSVAQGGNTIYF
>TRBD1|TRBJ1-1|few|TRBV6-8
TGTGCCATCAACCCGACAGGGAACGCTGAAGCTTTCTTT
CAINPTGNAEAFF
>.|TRBJ1-1|.|TRBV11-3
TGTGCCAGCAGCTTAGGATTGGGGAAGGGCACTGAAGCTTTCTTT
CASSLGLGKGTEAFF
>.|TRBJ2-3|.|TRBV29-1
TGCAGCGTTGATCCCGGCACAGATACGCAGTATTTT
CSVDPGTDTQYF
>.|TRBJ1-5|few|TRBV6-8
TGTGCCAGCAGTCCTGATGGGGGACCCAATCAGCCCCAGCATTTT
CASSPDGGPNQPQHF
>TRBD2|TRBJ2-7|few|TRBV11-3
TGTGCCAGCAGCTTAGAGGGACTAGCAGTCTACGAGCAGTACTTC
CASSLEGLAVYEQYF
>TRBD1|TRBJ1-2|.|TRBV19
TGTGCCAGTAGTATAGATACAGGGGGCGTTTATGGCTACACCTTC
CASSIDTGGVYGYTF